This T cell receptor (beta chain) appears in the sequencing data of a study of shared clonotypes between healthy human individuals. General observations from the study: In a few donors, around 5% of naive CD4 clonotypes appeared in common. Clonotype sharing among donors was expected to depend on sequencing depth.

CD45RO-negative cells were positively selected for CCR7, leaving out terminally differentiated effector memory CD45RA+ cells. Sequenced by immunoSEQ multiplex PCR; TCRdb stores in-frame clones only, minus some. The sample has around 610,000 clones, roughly 96% seen once. V shed 3 bases and J shed 5 bases, with 4 bases lying between them. Germline CDR1 is SNHLY and CDR2 is FYNNEI. This CDR3 has 11 amino acids. Notes on this clone: What it binds is unknown.

The chain combines TRBV2 with TRBJ1-1; D remains unclear. This TCR derives from a woman younger than 45 in good health. The sample comprised naive CD8+ T cells sorted from blood. The CDR3 region is CASSDVTEAFF. The CDR3 DNA reads as TGTGCCAGCAGTGATGTAACTGAAGCTTTCTTT.